These T cell receptor beta chains were read from a single sample in a study of shared clonotypes between healthy human individuals. The repertoire was sequenced with immunoSEQ multiplex PCR; TCRdb's copy has only in-frame clones and lacks some. The sample holds roughly 1,600,000 clones, around 98.5% seen once. The sequenced sample was naive CD4+ T cells sorted from blood. Receptors were obtained from a man younger than 40 in good health. Each CDR3 is given with its conserved first and last residue.

v_gene	j_gene	CDR3aa
TRBV5-8	TRBJ2-7	CASSSALRDEQYF
TRBV27	TRBJ2-5	CASSLLQGGETQYF
TRBV5-5	TRBJ2-7	CASRKGQGVLYEQYF
TRBV30	TRBJ2-7	CAWNGQGSSYEQYF
TRBV5-1	TRBJ1-2	CASSPRSRDRAVGYTF
TRBV6-1	TRBJ1-2	CASSEIPNKTRYGYTF
TRBV19	TRBJ1-1	CATSSRPQGASEAFF
TRBV11-2	TRBJ2-2	CASTQLGGSLFF
TRBV27	TRBJ2-7	CASSFGLGDWYEQYF
TRBV7-7	TRBJ1-1	CASSTRANTEAFF
TRBV28	TRBJ2-7	CASSNEGYEQYF
TRBV5-1	TRBJ2-1	CASSRSEGASYNEQFF
TRBV11-2	TRBJ2-7	CASSFSRASGYEQYF
TRBV30	TRBJ1-5	CAWNRGLSNQPQHF
TRBV18	TRBJ2-3	CASSRSVASTDTQYF
TRBV4-1	TRBJ2-3	CASSQEVARDTQYF
TRBV21-1	TRBJ1-2	CASSKVLQGLDSGAGYGYTF
TRBV30	TRBJ2-7	CAWSVRSGTRNSYEQYF
TRBV5-4	TRBJ2-7	CASSVAGHSSYEQYF
TRBV9	TRBJ2-7	CASSLSIGYEQYF
TRBV6-5	TRBJ1-1	CASSRQGEAFF
TRBV28	TRBJ2-7	CASSLRGLRYEQYF
TRBV28	TRBJ2-2	CASSLGGGNTGELFF
TRBV7-3	TRBJ2-3	CASSLDPLAGTQYF
TRBV25-1	TRBJ2-7	CASSEVWTGRIVGEQYF
TRBV23-1	TRBJ1-4	CASSQSRATANEKLFF
TRBV11-2	TRBJ2-7	CASTTRVGSYEQYF
TRBV6-1	TRBJ2-7	CASSPHAYEQYF
TRBV20-1	TRBJ2-3	CSASSPDTQYF
TRBV11-2	TRBJ2-7	CASSPSLAGTYEQYF
TRBV5-6	TRBJ1-4	CASSFRPTNEKLFF
TRBV2	TRBJ2-2	CASRGVPGELFF
TRBV7-6	TRBJ2-7	CASSLLTGQGESLYEQYF
TRBV7-2	TRBJ1-5	CASSLGGPRNQPQHF
TRBV27	TRBJ1-1	CASSLRQGGWGMNTEAFF
TRBV2	TRBJ2-7	CASSGGTYEQYF
TRBV30	TRBJ2-3	CAWMNSGRSADTQYF